This is a list of T cell receptor beta chains from one sample in a study of tumor-infiltrating lymphocytes in primary liver carcinoma. TCRdb independently ran MiXCR on the multiplex PCR reads; one entry per CDR3 protein. The data contain 150,000 to 200,000 distinct CDR3 sequences, 60% of them singletons. Source material: peripheral blood. The receptors stem from a man aged 35 to 55 with primary liver carcinoma and hepatitis B virus infection. The CDR3 runs from the conserved cysteine through the conserved F or W. D genes are given only for firm matches. A row's size may be missing; if present it is once, few, many or a size class.

V gene,clone size,J gene,D gene,CDR3 DNA,CDR3 protein
TRBV11-3,NA,TRBJ2-3,NA,TGTGCCAGCAGCTCGCGCGAGCCGAAGGATACGAAGTATTTT,CASSSREPKDTKYF
TRBV4-2,NA,TRBJ2-5,NA,TGTGCCAGCAGCCTAGGACAAGGAGGGCAAGAGACCCAGTACTTC,CASSLGQGGQETQYF
TRBV28,NA,TRBJ1-3,NA,TGTGCCAGCAGCGACAGACTCTCTGGAAACACCATATATTTT,CASSDRLSGNTIYF
TRBV5-5,NA,TRBJ2-7,TRBD2,TGTGCCAGCAGACCCTTGACTAGCGGCGAGCAGTACTTC,CASRPLTSGEQYF
TRBV29-1,NA,TRBJ2-7,NA,TGCAGCGTTCGTGGGCCAACCTCCTACGAGCAGTACTTC,CSVRGPTSYEQYF
TRBV29-1,few,TRBJ2-1,NA,TGCAGCGATGGGGGAGAGCAGTTCTTC,CSDGGEQFF
TRBV29-1,NA,TRBJ2-2,TRBD1,TGCAGCGCCACGGACAGGGCCGGCACCGGGGAGCTGTTTTTT,CSATDRAGTGELFF
TRBV30,few,TRBJ2-2,NA,TGTGCCTGGAGACCTGCCCCAGGCACCGGGGAGCTGTTTTTT,CAWRPAPGTGELFF
TRBV5-4,NA,TRBJ1-1,NA,TGTGCCAGCACCATCGGTCTTTGGAACACTGAAGCTTTCTTT,CASTIGLWNTEAFF
TRBV10-3,NA,TRBJ2-7,NA,TGTGCCATCAGTGTCGCAGGCTACGAGCAGTACTTC,CAISVAGYEQYF